This T cell receptor beta chain emerged from a study of T cell repertoires in cytomegalovirus infection. Whole-study findings and limits: Based on cumulative public TCR beta family frequency, carriers of CMV plus the relevant HLA were identified. Ex vivo, HLA-C-restricted CMV-specific TCR beta clonotypes prevailed over the rest of the response.

The V end lost 2 bases, the J end lost 4 bases, and 12 bases lay between the germline ends. The length of the CDR3 is 14 residues. Germline V gene lookup returns CDR1 SEHNR and CDR2 FQNEAQ (reference sequence). There are many counts of this clonotype. What it binds is unknown. TCRdb reanalysed the reads using MiXCR and keeps one entry per CDR3 protein. The table shows 450,000 to 550,000 distinct CDR3 sequences, with about 15% occurring only once. The sequencing input was CD8+ T cells from PBMCs. The V gene is TRBV7-9, the J gene TRBJ2-7; D may be TRBD1 or TRBD2 (5 bases each). The sequence was obtained from a human donor in good health (CMV status not recorded). Some clones in this sample may be carry-over from other donors' samples. Here the CDR3 reads CASSLMRGVYEQYF. In nucleotides, the CDR3 is TGTGCCAGCAGCTTAATGAGGGGAGTTTACGAGCAGTACTTC.